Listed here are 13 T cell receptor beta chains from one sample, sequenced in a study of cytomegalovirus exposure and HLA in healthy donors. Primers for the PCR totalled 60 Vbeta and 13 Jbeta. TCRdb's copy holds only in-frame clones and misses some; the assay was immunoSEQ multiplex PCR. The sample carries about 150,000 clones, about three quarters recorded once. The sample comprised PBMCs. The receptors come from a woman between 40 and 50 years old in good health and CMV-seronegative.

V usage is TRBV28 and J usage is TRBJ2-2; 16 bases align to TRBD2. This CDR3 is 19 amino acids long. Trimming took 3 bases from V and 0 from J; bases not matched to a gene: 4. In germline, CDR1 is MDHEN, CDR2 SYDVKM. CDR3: CASSFPGLAGGANTGELFF. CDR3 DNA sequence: TGTGCCAGCAGTTTTCCGGGACTAGCGGGGGGGGCGAACACCGGGGAGCTGTTTTTT. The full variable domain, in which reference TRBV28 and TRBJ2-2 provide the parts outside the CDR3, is DVKVTQSSRYLVKRTGEKVFLECVQDMDHENMFWYRQDPGLGLRLIYFSYDVKMKEKGDIPEGYSVSREKKERFSLILESASTNQTSMYLCASSFPGLAGGANTGELFFGEGSRLTVL.

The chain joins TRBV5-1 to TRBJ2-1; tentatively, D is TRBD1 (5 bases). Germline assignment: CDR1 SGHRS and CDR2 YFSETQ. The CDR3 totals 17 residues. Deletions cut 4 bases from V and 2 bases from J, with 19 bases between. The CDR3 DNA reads TGCGCCAGCAGCCCCCTCTGGCAGGGCAAAACCTACAATGAGCAGTTCTTC. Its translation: CASSPLWQGKTYNEQFF.

This CDR3 is CAWSTGNPQETQYF. The DNA of the CDR3 is TGTGCCTGGAGTACGGGGAACCCTCAAGAGACCCAGTACTTC. This rearrangement joins TRBV30 to TRBJ2-5, with a weak D call TRBD2 (5 bases). CDR1 is GTSNPN and CDR2 is SVGIG in the germline V gene (reference sequence). V gave up 2 bases and J gave up 2 bases, with 12 bases separating them. This CDR3 region has 14 residues.

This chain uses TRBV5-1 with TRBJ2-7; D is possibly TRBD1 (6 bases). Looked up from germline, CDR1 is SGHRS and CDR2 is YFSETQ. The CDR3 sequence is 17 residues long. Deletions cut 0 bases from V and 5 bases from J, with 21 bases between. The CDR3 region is CASSLAMVSDSSDEQYF. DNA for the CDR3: TGCGCCAGCAGCTTGGCCATGGTATCGGACAGTAGCGACGAGCAGTACTTC.

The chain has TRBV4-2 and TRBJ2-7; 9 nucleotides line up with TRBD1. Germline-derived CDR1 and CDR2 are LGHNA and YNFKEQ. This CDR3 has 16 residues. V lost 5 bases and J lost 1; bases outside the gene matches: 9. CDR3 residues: CASSMDPGQGSYEQYF. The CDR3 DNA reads TGTGCCAGCAGCATGGACCCGGGACAGGGATCCTACGAGCAGTACTTC.

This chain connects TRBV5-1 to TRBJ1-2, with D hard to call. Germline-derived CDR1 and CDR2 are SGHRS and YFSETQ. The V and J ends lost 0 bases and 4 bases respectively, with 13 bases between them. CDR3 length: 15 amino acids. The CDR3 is CASSLVGPRGYGYTF. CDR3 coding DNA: TGCGCCAGCAGCTTGGTCGGGCCCCGGGGCTATGGCTACACCTTC.

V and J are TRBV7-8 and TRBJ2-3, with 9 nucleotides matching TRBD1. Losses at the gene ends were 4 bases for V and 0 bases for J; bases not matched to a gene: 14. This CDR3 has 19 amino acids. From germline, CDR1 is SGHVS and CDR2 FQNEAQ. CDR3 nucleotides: TGTGCCAGCAGCTCAGCACCGGGACAGGGAGGGAAAAGCACAGATACGCAGTATTTT. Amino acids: CASSSAPGQGGKSTDTQYF.

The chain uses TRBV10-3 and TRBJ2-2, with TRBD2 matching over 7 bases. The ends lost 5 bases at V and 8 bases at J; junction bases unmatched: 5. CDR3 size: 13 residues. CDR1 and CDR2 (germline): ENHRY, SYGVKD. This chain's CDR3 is CAISRREEGELFF. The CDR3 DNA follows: TGTGCCATCAGTCGACGGGAGGAGGGGGAGCTGTTTTTT.

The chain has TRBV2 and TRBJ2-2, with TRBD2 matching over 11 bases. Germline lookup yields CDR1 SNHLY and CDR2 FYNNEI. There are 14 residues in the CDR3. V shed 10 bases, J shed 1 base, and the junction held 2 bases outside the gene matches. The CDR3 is CAMTSGENTGELFF. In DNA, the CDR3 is TGTGCCATGACTAGCGGGGAGAACACCGGGGAGCTGTTTTTT.

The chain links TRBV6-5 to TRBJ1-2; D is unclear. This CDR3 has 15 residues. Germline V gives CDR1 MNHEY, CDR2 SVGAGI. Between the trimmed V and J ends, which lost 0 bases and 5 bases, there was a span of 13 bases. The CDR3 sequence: CASSYSRASEYGYTF. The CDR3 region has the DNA TGTGCCAGCAGTTACTCGCGAGCGTCGGAATATGGCTACACCTTC.

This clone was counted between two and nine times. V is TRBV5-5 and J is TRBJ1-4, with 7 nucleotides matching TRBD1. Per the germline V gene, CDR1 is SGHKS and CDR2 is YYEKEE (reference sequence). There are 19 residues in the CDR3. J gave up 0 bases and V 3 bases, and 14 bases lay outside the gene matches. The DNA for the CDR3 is TGTGCCAGCAGCTGGACCCCGGGACAGCTAATTGCAACTAATGAAAAACTGTTTTTT. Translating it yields CASSWTPGQLIATNEKLFF. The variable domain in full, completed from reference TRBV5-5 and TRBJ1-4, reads DAGVTQSPTHLIKTRGQQVTLRCSPISGHKSVSWYQQVLGQGPQFIFQYYEKEERGRGNFPDRFSARQFPNYSSELNVNALLLGDSALYLCASSWTPGQLIATNEKLFFGSGTQLSVL.

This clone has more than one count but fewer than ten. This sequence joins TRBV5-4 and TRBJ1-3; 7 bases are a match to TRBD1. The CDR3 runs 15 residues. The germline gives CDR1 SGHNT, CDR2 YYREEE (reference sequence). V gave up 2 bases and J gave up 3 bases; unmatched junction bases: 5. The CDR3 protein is CASSFGQVLGNTIYF. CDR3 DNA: TGTGCCAGCAGCTTCGGACAGGTTCTTGGAAACACCATATATTTT. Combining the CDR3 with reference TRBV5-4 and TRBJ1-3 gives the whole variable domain ETGVTQSPTHLIKTRGQQVTLRCSSQSGHNTVSWYQQALGQGPQFIFQYYREEENGRGNFPPRFSGLQFPNYSSELNVNALELDDSALYLCASSFGQVLGNTIYFGEGSWLTVV.

The CDR3 DNA sequence: TGTGCCAGCAGCCTACCGATGGGACAGGGGACGAACACCGGGGAGCTGTTTTTT. Its protein is CASSLPMGQGTNTGELFF. The rearrangement links TRBV5-4 to TRBJ2-2; 10 bases agree with TRBD1. This CDR3 comprises 18 residues. Germline V gene data show CDR1 as SGHNT and CDR2 as YYREEE (reference sequence). V lost 4 bases to trimming and J lost 0 bases; unmatched junction nucleotides: 9.